Below, one T cell receptor (beta chain) is given with its context. The antigen is undetermined. The CDR3 loop spans 19 amino acids. Germline V gene lookup returns CDR1 LGHNA and CDR2 YSLEER. V was pared by 4 bases and J by 4 bases, with 15 bases of the junction left unmatched. PCR was performed using 60 Vbeta and 13 Jbeta primers. Here immunoSEQ multiplex PCR was the method, and the copy in TCRdb shows in-frame clones only, minus some. The table shows roughly 63,000 clones, with over 60% occurring only once. The data stem from a study of cytomegalovirus exposure and HLA in healthy donors. Study-wide results and limits: Whilst most TCR sequences proved rare, a subset of public TCRs occurred across many donors. It was taken for granted in presence/absence analyses that sequencing depth across donors was roughly uniform. Cytomegalovirus association was assigned to about 150 TCR beta chains. A later analysis reportedly found that, within productive TCRs, an Asian-associated ancestry cluster had fewer N-insertions than the mean observed across the approximately 670 donors.

The receptor was isolated from a man in his fifties or sixties in good health and CMV-seropositive. Sample: PBMCs. This rearrangement joins TRBV4-3 to TRBJ2-6; TRBD2 agrees at 8 bases. The CDR3 nucleotides read TGCGCCAGCAGCCTTGTGGGGGACCCGGGGGGGCCGGGGGCCAACGTCCTGACTTTC. It specifies CASSLVGDPGGPGANVLTF.